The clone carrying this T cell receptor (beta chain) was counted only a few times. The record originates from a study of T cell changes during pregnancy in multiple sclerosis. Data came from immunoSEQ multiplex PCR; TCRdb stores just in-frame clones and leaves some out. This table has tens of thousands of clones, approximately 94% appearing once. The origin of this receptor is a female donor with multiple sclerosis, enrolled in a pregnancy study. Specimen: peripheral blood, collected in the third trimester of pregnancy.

The CDR3 protein is CASGGTVNTEAFF. In DNA form, the CDR3 reads TGTGCCAGTGGAGGGACGGTGAACACTGAAGCTTTCTTT. V usage is TRBV19 and J usage is TRBJ1-1, with a weak D call TRBD1 (5 bases). The CDR3 is 13 amino acids. V lost 8 bases, J lost 0 bases, and 10 bases lay in between. Germline V gene sequence: CDR1 LNHDA, CDR2 SQIVND (reference sequence).